Sequencing of this T cell receptor (beta chain) was carried out in a study of T cells in Graves' hyperthyroidism and ophthalmopathy. Findings and limits, study-wide: Median prediction lead before ophthalmopathy onset was 5.5 to 7 months with the model.

Worth noting for this clonotype: What it binds is not known.

No progression to ophthalmopathy during 18 months of follow-up defined stable disease. Template material for amplifying TCR beta CDR3 regions consisted of RNA transcripts. HTBI primers were employed in a first-round RT-PCR of the TCR CDR3. Using its own MiXCR run on the multiplex PCR reads, TCRdb lists one record per CDR3 protein. The sample carries about 320,000 distinct CDR3 sequences, roughly 15% recorded once. Sequenced sample: blood. The source of this sequence is a man between 25 and 39 years old with Graves' hyperthyroidism.

CDR3 residues: CSGGSYEQYF. The CDR3 nucleotides are TGCAGCGGGGGTTCCTACGAGCAGTACTTC. The chain recombines TRBV20-1 with TRBJ2-7; maybe TRBD2 (6 bases). The CDR3 runs to 10 residues. The germline V gene has CDR1 DFQATT and CDR2 SNEGSKA (reference sequence).